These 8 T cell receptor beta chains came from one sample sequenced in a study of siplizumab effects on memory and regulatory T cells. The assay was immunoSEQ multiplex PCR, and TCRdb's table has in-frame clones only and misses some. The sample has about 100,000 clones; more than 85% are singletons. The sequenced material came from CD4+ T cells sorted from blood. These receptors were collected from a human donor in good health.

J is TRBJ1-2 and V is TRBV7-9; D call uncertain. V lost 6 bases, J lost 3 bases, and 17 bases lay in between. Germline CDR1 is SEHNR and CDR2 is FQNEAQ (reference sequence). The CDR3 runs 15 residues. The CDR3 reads CASSWGNSLDYGYTF. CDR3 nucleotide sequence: TGTGCCAGCAGTTGGGGTAACAGTCTTGACTATGGCTACACCTTC.

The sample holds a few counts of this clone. CDR3 nucleotides: TGCGCCAGCAGCCGAGTCACAGGGGATAATCAGCCCCAGCATTTT. It yields the protein CASSRVTGDNQPQHF. V gene TRBV4-3 combines with J gene TRBJ1-5, with 7 nucleotides matching TRBD1. The germline V gene encodes CDR1 LGHNA and CDR2 YSLEER. The CDR3 has 15 residues. V trimming: 4 bases; J trimming: 4 bases; junction bases outside the gene matches: 7.

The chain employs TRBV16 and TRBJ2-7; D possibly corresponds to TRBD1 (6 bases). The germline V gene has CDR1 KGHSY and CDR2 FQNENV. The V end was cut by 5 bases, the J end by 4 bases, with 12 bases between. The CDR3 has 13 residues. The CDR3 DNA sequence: TGTGCCAGCAGCTCTCAGGGGCCGTACGAGCAGTACTTC. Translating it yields CASSSQGPYEQYF.

The CDR3 sequence: CASSTYPGQGETQYF. The CDR3 DNA follows: TGTGCCAGCAGCACCTACCCGGGACAGGGCGAGACCCAGTACTTC. The chain couples TRBV7-3 to TRBJ2-5, with 9 bases fitting TRBD1. Germline assignment: CDR1 SGHTA and CDR2 FQGTGA. The J segment lost 5 bases and the V segment lost 5 bases, leaving 9 bases of the junction unmatched. CDR3 length: 15 amino acids.

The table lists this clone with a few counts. CDR3 coding DNA: TGTGCCAGCAGCAAGACAGTGAACACTGAAGCTTTCTTT. It encodes CASSKTVNTEAFF. The rearrangement joins TRBV7-9 to TRBJ1-1; D is perhaps TRBD1 (5 bases). From germline, CDR1 is SEHNR and CDR2 FQNEAQ (reference sequence). The CDR3 is made up of 13 amino acids. V was clipped by 5 bases and J by 0 bases, with 7 bases between them.

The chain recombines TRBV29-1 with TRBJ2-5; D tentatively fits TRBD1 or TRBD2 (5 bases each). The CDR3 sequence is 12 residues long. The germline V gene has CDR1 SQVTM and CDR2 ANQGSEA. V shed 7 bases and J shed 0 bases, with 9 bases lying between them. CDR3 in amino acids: CSAREYQETQYF. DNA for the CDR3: TGCAGCGCCAGGGAGTACCAAGAGACCCAGTACTTC.

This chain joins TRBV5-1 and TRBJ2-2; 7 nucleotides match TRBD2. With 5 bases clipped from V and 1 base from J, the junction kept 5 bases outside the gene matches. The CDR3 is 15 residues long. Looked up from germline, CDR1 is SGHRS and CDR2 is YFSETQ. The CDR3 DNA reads TGCGCCAGCAGTTTTGCGGGGGAGAACACCGGGGAGCTGTTTTTT. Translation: CASSFAGENTGELFF.

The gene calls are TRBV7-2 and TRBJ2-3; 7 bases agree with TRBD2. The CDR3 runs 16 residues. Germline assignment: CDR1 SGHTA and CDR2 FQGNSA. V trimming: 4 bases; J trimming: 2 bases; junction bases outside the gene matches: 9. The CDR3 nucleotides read TGTGCCAGCAGCTCCTTGGGCGGGGGACTCACAGATACGCAGTATTTT. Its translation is CASSSLGGGLTDTQYF.